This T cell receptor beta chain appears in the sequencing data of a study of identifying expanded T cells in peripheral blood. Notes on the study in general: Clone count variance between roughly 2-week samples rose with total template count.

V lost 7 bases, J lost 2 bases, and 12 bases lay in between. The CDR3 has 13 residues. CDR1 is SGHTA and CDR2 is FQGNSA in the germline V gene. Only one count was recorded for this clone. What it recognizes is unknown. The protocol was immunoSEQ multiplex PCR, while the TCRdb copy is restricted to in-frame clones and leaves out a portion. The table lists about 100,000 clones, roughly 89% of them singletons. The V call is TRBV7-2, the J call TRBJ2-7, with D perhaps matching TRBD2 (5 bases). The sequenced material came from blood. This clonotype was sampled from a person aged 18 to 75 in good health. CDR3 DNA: TGTGCCAGCAACCCTGGGAGCACCTACGAGCAGTACTTC. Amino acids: CASNPGSTYEQYF. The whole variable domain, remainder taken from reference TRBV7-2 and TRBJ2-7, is GAGVSQSPSNKVTEKGKDVELRCDPISGHTALYWYRQSLGQGLEFLIYFQGNSAPDKSGLPSDRFSAERTGGSVSTLTIQRTQQEDSAVYLCASNPGSTYEQYFGPGTRLTVT.